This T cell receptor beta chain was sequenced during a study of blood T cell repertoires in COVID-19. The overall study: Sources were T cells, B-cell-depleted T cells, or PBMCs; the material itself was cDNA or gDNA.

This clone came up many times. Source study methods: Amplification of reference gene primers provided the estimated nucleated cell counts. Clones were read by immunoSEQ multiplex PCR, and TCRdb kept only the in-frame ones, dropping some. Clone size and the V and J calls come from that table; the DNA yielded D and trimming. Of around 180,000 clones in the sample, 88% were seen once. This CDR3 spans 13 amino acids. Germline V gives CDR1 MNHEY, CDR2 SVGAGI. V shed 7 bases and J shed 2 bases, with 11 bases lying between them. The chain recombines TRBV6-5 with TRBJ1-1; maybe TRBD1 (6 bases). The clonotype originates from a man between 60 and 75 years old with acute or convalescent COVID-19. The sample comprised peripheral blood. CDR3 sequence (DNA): TGTGCCAGCACCAAACAGGGAAACACTGAAGCTTTCTTT. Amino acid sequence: CASTKQGNTEAFF.